Each of the 28 T cell receptor beta chains below was sequenced from the same sample in a study of T cell responses to AZD1222 COVID-19 vaccine. Sequenced by immunoSEQ multiplex PCR; TCRdb stores in-frame clones only, minus some. The data hold approximately 150,000 clones, with roughly nine tenths observed a single time. The starting material was peripheral blood, obtained 28 days after the second AZD1222 dose. The receptors shown here come from an adult who received the AZD1222 COVID-19 vaccine.

The V and J genes are TRBV28 and TRBJ1-1; possible D gene TRBD1, 6 bases. Germline V gene lookup returns CDR1 MDHEN and CDR2 SYDVKM. The CDR3 has 14 amino acids. The V gene lost 3 bases and the J gene lost 0 bases, with 8 bases spanning the gap. The CDR3 loop is CASSFQGLNTEAFF. The CDR3 bases are TGTGCCAGCAGTTTCCAGGGGTTGAACACTGAAGCTTTCTTT.

The chain carries TRBV6-5 and TRBJ2-2, with D hard to call. Trimming removed 0 bases from V and 1 base from J, with 0 bases in between. The length of the CDR3 is 13 residues. Germline CDR1 and CDR2: MNHEY and SVGAGI. CDR3 amino acids: CASSYSNTGELFF. DNA for the CDR3: TGTGCCAGCAGTTACTCGAACACCGGGGAGCTGTTTTTT.

Only one count was recorded for this clone. This chain joins TRBV25-1 and TRBJ1-2; no clear D gene. CDR1 is MGHDK, CDR2 SYGVNS, per germline. The CDR3 covers 12 residues. The V end lost 4 bases, the J end lost 5 bases, and 8 bases lay between the germline ends. The CDR3 bases are TGTGCCAGCAGTGTGGCGGATTATGGCTACACCTTC. Amino acid sequence: CASSVADYGYTF.

The rearrangement links TRBV18 to TRBJ1-1, with a tentative D call TRBD1 (5 bases). From germline, CDR1 is KGHSH and CDR2 LQKENI. V lost 0 bases to trimming and J lost 5 bases, with 19 bases between them. The CDR3 covers 17 residues. CDR3 in amino acids: CASSPPGVGARRTEAFF. The CDR3 DNA sequence: TGTGCCAGCTCACCACCGGGGGTAGGGGCGAGGAGAACTGAAGCTTTCTTT.

This clone was observed once. The chain uses TRBV10-2 and TRBJ2-1; 8 bases agree with TRBD2. The length of the CDR3 is 16 residues. V was pared by 4 bases and J by 0 bases, with 5 bases of the junction left unmatched. Germline V gives CDR1 WSHSY, CDR2 SAAADI. Here the CDR3 DNA reads TGCGCCAGCAGTGTCCCGGGAGGGAGCTCCTACAATGAGCAGTTCTTC. Translating gives CASSVPGGSSYNEQFF.

The genes are TRBV6-9 and TRBJ1-5; 7 nucleotides match TRBD1. CDR1 and CDR2 from the germline V gene are MNHGY and SVAAGI. The J segment lost 0 bases and the V segment lost 6 bases, leaving 5 bases of the junction unmatched. The CDR3 covers 15 residues. The CDR3 sequence is CASRGQKNSNQPQHF. The CDR3 DNA is TGTGCCAGCAGGGGACAGAAAAATAGCAATCAGCCCCAGCATTTT.

The V gene is TRBV28, the J gene TRBJ2-3, with 8 positions matching TRBD1. CDR1 and CDR2 (germline): MDHEN, SYDVKM. V shed 5 bases and J 0 bases; nucleotides not matched to a gene: 13. The CDR3 runs 18 residues. CDR3 DNA: TGTGCCAGCAGTAAAATCCGACAGGGGCTTCTAAGCACAGATACGCAGTATTTT. This gives the protein CASSKIRQGLLSTDTQYF.

The CDR3 here is CASSPNLVWMNTEAFF. For the CDR3, the DNA is TGTGCCAGCTCACCTAACCTCGTGTGGATGAACACTGAAGCTTTCTTT. The gene calls are TRBV18 and TRBJ1-1; no definite D call. CDR3 length equals 16 residues. V shed 3 bases and J shed 0 bases, with 14 bases lying between them. Germline CDR1 reads KGHSH; CDR2 reads LQKENI.

This chain connects TRBV5-1 to TRBJ2-3, with D perhaps matching TRBD1 or TRBD2 (5 bases each). Trimming stripped 0 bases from V and 3 bases from J, with 11 bases between. The CDR3 is 15 residues long. The germline gives CDR1 SGHRS, CDR2 YFSETQ. CDR3 coding DNA: TGCGCCAGCAGCTTGGTAAGGGGACGGACAGATACGCAGTATTTT. It specifies CASSLVRGRTDTQYF.

This sequence joins TRBV5-4 and TRBJ1-2, with a weak D call TRBD1 (5 bases). The CDR3 sequence is 13 residues long. In germline, CDR1 is SGHNT, CDR2 YYREEE (reference sequence). Trimming shortened V by 3 bases and J by 2 bases, and 8 bases separated the two germline ends. CDR3 sequence reads: CASSSDTNYGYTF. The CDR3 bases are TGTGCCAGCAGCTCGGACACGAACTATGGCTACACCTTC. Supplemented by reference TRBV5-4 and TRBJ1-2, the full variable domain reads ETGVTQSPTHLIKTRGQQVTLRCSSQSGHNTVSWYQQALGQGPQFIFQYYREEENGRGNFPPRFSGLQFPNYSSELNVNALELDDSALYLCASSSDTNYGYTFGSGTRLTVV.

This clone was seen just once. The CDR3 sequence is CASSTGAGGETQYF. CDR3 in DNA: TGTGCCAGCAGCACCGGGGCAGGGGGGGAGACCCAGTACTTC. The chain is built from TRBV11-3 and TRBJ2-5, with D possibly matching TRBD1 (7 bases). The length of the CDR3 is 14 residues. V was trimmed by 5 bases and J by 5 bases, leaving 15 bases between them. CDR1 SGHNT and CDR2 YENEEA come from the germline V gene.

The rearrangement joins TRBV16 to TRBJ1-2; no clear D. Germline CDR1 reads KGHSY; CDR2 reads FQNENV. The CDR3 loop spans 15 amino acids. V dropped 0 bases and J dropped 4 bases, with 12 bases sitting between them. CDR3 DNA sequence: TGTGCCAGCAGCCAATCTTTGTCGGGGTCCTATGGCTACACCTTC. It specifies CASSQSLSGSYGYTF. Supplemented by reference TRBV16 and TRBJ1-2, the full variable domain reads GEEVAQTPKHLVRGEGQKAKLYCAPIKGHSYVFWYQQVLKNEFKFLISFQNENVFDETGMPKERFSAKCLPNSPCSLEIQATKLEDSAVYFCASSQSLSGSYGYTFGSGTRLTVV.

The genes are TRBV5-8 and TRBJ2-7; D may be TRBD1 or TRBD2 (5 bases each). Trimming removed 0 bases from V and 4 bases from J, with 14 bases in between. Germline CDR1 is SGHTS and CDR2 is YDEGEE. The CDR3 has 15 amino acids. In DNA, the CDR3 is TGTGCCAGCAGCTTGGCGGCTAGCAGACAGTACGAGCAGTACTTC. It is translated as CASSLAASRQYEQYF.

The chain employs TRBV6-2 or TRBV6-3 and TRBJ2-1; D is possibly TRBD1 or TRBD2 (6 bases each). Germline V gene lookup returns CDR1 MNHEY and CDR2 SVGEGT. The CDR3 sequence is 14 residues long. Between the trimmed V and J ends, which lost 2 bases and 8 bases, there was a span of 13 bases. The CDR3 DNA sequence: TGTGCCAGCAGTTACGGGGCGGAGGGGGATGAGCAGTTCTTC. Its translation is CASSYGAEGDEQFF.

The chain is built from TRBV11-2 and TRBJ2-7, with a weak D call TRBD1 (5 bases). The germline V and J ends were trimmed by 3 bases and 3 bases, with 18 bases remaining between them. Per the germline V gene, CDR1 is SGHAT and CDR2 is FQNNGV. This CDR3 spans 16 amino acids. The CDR3 region is CASSFGTRQTFYEQYF. The CDR3 DNA follows: TGTGCCAGCAGCTTCGGAACGCGACAGACCTTCTACGAGCAGTACTTC. Drawing the rest from reference TRBV11-2 and TRBJ2-7, the complete variable domain is EAGVAQSPRYKIIEKRQSVAFWCNPISGHATLYWYQQILGQGPKLLIQFQNNGVVDDSQLPKDRFSAERLKGVDSTLKIQPAKLEDSAVYLCASSFGTRQTFYEQYFGPGTRLTVT.

V and J are TRBV6-5 and TRBJ1-2; D is possibly TRBD1 (6 bases). This CDR3 region has 13 residues. Trimming removed 2 bases at V and 6 bases at J, with 10 bases between. The V gene's germline CDR1 is MNHEY and CDR2 SVGAGI. The CDR3 reads CASSYTGAHGYTF. The CDR3 DNA sequence: TGTGCCAGCAGTTACACGGGGGCTCATGGCTACACCTTC.

The chain has TRBV27 and TRBJ1-1; D gene uncertain. The CDR3 extends over 13 amino acids. V lost 1 base and J 7 bases, leaving 10 bases between the germline ends. The germline CDR1 and CDR2 sequences are MNHEY and SMNVEV (reference sequence). In DNA, the CDR3 is TGTGCCAGCAGTTTATGGCGGGCGGGTGAAGCTTTCTTT. This translates into CASSLWRAGEAFF.

V is TRBV29-1 and J is TRBJ2-6, with D perhaps matching TRBD2 (6 bases). V dropped 2 bases and J dropped 2 bases, with 10 bases sitting between them. Germline V gene lookup returns CDR1 SQVTM and CDR2 ANQGSEA. This CDR3 spans 15 amino acids. Here the CDR3 reads CSVESGEAGANVLTF. DNA of the CDR3: TGCAGCGTTGAATCGGGGGAAGCTGGGGCCAACGTCCTGACTTTC.

CDR3 residues: CASSFGQGEYEQYF. The CDR3 nucleotides read TGTGCCAGCAGTTTCGGACAGGGAGAATACGAGCAGTACTTC. The chain joins TRBV27 to TRBJ2-7; 8 bases match TRBD1. The germline gives CDR1 MNHEY, CDR2 SMNVEV (reference sequence). Trimming cost V 3 bases and J 4 bases; bases outside gene matches: 5. The CDR3 is made up of 14 amino acids.

V is TRBV27 and J is TRBJ2-1, with D possibly TRBD1 on 5 matching bases. Trimming removed 1 base from V and 5 bases from J, with 6 bases in between. Per germline, CDR1 MNHEY and CDR2 SMNVEV (reference sequence). CDR3 length equals 13 residues. CDR3 nucleotide sequence: TGTGCCAGCAGTTTATTAGGGGACAATGAGCAGTTCTTC. Translating gives CASSLLGDNEQFF.

V usage is TRBV6-2 or TRBV6-3 and J usage is TRBJ2-1; D gene ambiguous. Per germline, CDR1 MNHEY and CDR2 SVGEGT. V was pared by 0 bases and J by 8 bases, with 2 bases between. The CDR3 extends over 11 amino acids. In DNA, the CDR3 is TGTGCCAGCAGTTACTCCTATGAGCAGTTCTTC. This translates into CASSYSYEQFF.

The chain uses TRBV3-1 (or the pseudogene TRBV3-2) and TRBJ2-1, with 9 bases lining up with TRBD1. The germline gives CDR1 LGHDT, CDR2 YNNKEL (reference sequence). The CDR3 consists of 17 residues. Trimming removed 4 bases from V and 0 bases from J; junction bases left unmatched: 7. CDR3 nucleotide sequence: TGTGCCAGCAGCCCCGGACAGGGGCTAATCTCCTACAATGAGCAGTTCTTC. Protein: CASSPGQGLISYNEQFF.

This clone appeared once. The chain links TRBV27 to TRBJ2-2; tentative D call: TRBD1 (5 bases). V was trimmed by 4 bases and J by 0 bases, leaving 15 bases between them. This CDR3 is 17 amino acids long. From germline, CDR1 is MNHEY and CDR2 SMNVEV (reference sequence). The CDR3 loop is CASSSLTDPANTGELFF. In DNA, the CDR3 is TGTGCCAGCAGTTCGCTGACAGATCCCGCGAACACCGGGGAGCTGTTTTTT.

The rearrangement links TRBV7-3 to TRBJ2-5, with D possibly being TRBD1 (5 bases). Deletions cut 1 base from V and 5 bases from J, with 8 bases between. The germline V gene encodes CDR1 SGHTA and CDR2 FQGTGA. The CDR3 sequence is 13 residues long. CDR3 residues: CASSLSKGETQYF. CDR3 DNA sequence: TGTGCCAGCAGCTTAAGTAAGGGGGAGACCCAGTACTTC. The full variable domain, with the rest looked up from reference TRBV7-3 and TRBJ2-5, is GAGVSQTPSNKVTEKGKYVELRCDPISGHTALYWYRQSLGQGPEFLIYFQGTGAADDSGLPNDRFFAVRPEGSVSTLKIQRTERGDSAVYLCASSLSKGETQYFGPGTRLLVL.

V is TRBV9 and J is TRBJ2-1, with a possible D match to TRBD2 (6 bases). CDR3 size: 14 residues. V shed 3 bases and J shed 12 bases, with 19 bases lying between them. The germline CDR1 and CDR2 sequences are SGDLS and YYNGEE. The chain's CDR3 is CASSEEGTRRVQFF. The DNA for the CDR3 is TGTGCCAGCAGCGAGGAGGGGACCCGTCGGGTGCAGTTCTTC.

As DNA, the CDR3 is TGTGCCAGCAGCTTGTCGGGGGCAAATGGCTACACCTTC. Its protein product is CASSLSGANGYTF. The V gene is TRBV5-6, the J gene TRBJ1-2, with D possibly being TRBD1 (6 bases). The CDR3 consists of 13 residues. V dropped 1 base and J dropped 6 bases, with 10 bases sitting between them. The V gene's germline CDR1 is SGHDT and CDR2 YYEEEE.

The chain uses TRBV16 and TRBJ1-1; D unresolved. The CDR3 has 13 residues. Trimming took 0 bases from V and 6 from J, leaving 8 bases between them. Per the germline V gene, CDR1 is KGHSY and CDR2 is FQNENV. The CDR3 DNA reads TGTGCCAGCAGCCAATCGACTAGGGCTGAAGCTTTCTTT. Translation gives CASSQSTRAEAFF.

This chain links TRBV15 with TRBJ1-1, with a weak D call TRBD1 (5 bases). This CDR3 has 14 residues. Per germline, CDR1 LNHNV and CDR2 YYDKDF (reference sequence). V was trimmed by 0 bases and J by 3 bases, leaving 8 bases between them. The CDR3 coding sequence is TGTGCCACCAGCAGAGACAGGGAGTACACTGAAGCTTTCTTT. This codes for CATSRDREYTEAFF.